The 30 T cell receptor beta chains presented below share a single source sample, sequenced in a study of shared clonotypes between healthy human individuals (dated by TCRdb to 2020 to 2022). For the CD8 naive samples, CD45RO-negative cells were positively selected for CCR7, yielding a CD45RA+CCR7+ population from which TemRA cells were excluded. Library construction relied on the immunoSEQ multiplex PCR assay. TCRdb's version of the immuneACCESS table is confined to in-frame rearrangements and falls short of the full clone set. An unresolved V gene accounts for under half of the shortfall where checked; the remainder is of unknown origin. The sample includes some 800,000 clones, with 80% to 95% observed a single time. 24% of the sample is in the top ten clones. Sequencing used naive CD8+ T cells sorted from blood. The intended sense of this specimen's cell subset or site label: CD45RA+CCR7+. The receptors here all came from a young man in good health.

This clone came up once. This chain's CDR3 is CAISETPVEAFF. In DNA, the CDR3 is TGTGCCATCAGTGAGACACCAGTCGAAGCTTTCTTT. The rearrangement links TRBV10-3 to TRBJ1-1, with unresolved D. Germline V gene data show CDR1 as ENHRY and CDR2 as SYGVKD. Trimming removed 2 bases at V and 8 bases at J, with 9 bases between. The CDR3 is 12 residues long.

The rearrangement joins TRBV29-1 to TRBJ2-1; D tentatively fits TRBD1 or TRBD2 (6 bases each). The CDR3 covers 14 residues. V was shortened by 2 bases and J by 10 bases, with 18 bases between the two germline ends. CDR1 and CDR2 (germline): SQVTM, ANQGSEA. The CDR3 spells CSVELYDRGAEQFF. As DNA, the CDR3 is TGCAGCGTTGAACTCTATGATAGGGGGGCAGAGCAGTTCTTC.

The chain carries TRBV7-8 and TRBJ2-1; D remains ambiguous. The CDR3 is 15 amino acids. The ends were cut back, 2 bases at V and 0 bases at J, with 8 bases in the middle. Germline V CDR1 and CDR2: SGHVS, FQNEAQ. Here the CDR3 reads CASSLFPSSYNEQFF. CDR3 DNA sequence: TGTGCCAGCAGCTTATTCCCGAGCTCCTACAATGAGCAGTTCTTC.

The chain uses TRBV27 and TRBJ2-2, with 12 bases matching TRBD2. The CDR3 contains 17 residues. The V gene end was trimmed by 5 bases and the J gene end by 0 bases; junction bases not matched to a gene: 4. Germline V lookup: CDR1 MNHEY, CDR2 SMNVEV (reference sequence). The CDR3 loop reads CASSQLAGGSNTGELFF. As DNA, the CDR3 is TGTGCCAGCAGTCAACTAGCGGGAGGATCGAACACCGGGGAGCTGTTTTTT.

This sequence joins TRBV10-2 and TRBJ1-1; D unclear. CDR1 and CDR2 (germline): WSHSY, SAAADI. The CDR3 is made up of 12 amino acids. Trimming cost V 7 bases and J 3 bases, with 9 bases left between them. Here the CDR3 reads CASKAGYTEAFF. The CDR3 DNA follows: TGCGCCAGCAAGGCTGGCTACACTGAAGCTTTCTTT.

The chain uses TRBV7-9 and TRBJ2-2; possible D gene TRBD2, 5 bases. The germline gives CDR1 SEHNR, CDR2 FQNEAQ (reference sequence). CDR3 length: 15 residues. V was shortened by 0 bases and J by 1 base, with 6 bases between the two germline ends. The CDR3 reads CASSLAGVNTGELFF. CDR3 in DNA: TGTGCCAGCAGCTTAGCGGGAGTGAACACCGGGGAGCTGTTTTTT. The full variable domain, completed using reference TRBV7-9 and TRBJ2-2, is DTGVSQNPRHKITKRGQNVTFRCDPISEHNRLYWYRQTLGQGPEFLTYFQNEAQLEKSRLLSDRFSAERPKGSFSTLEIQRTEQGDSAMYLCASSLAGVNTGELFFGEGSRLTVL.

The V and J genes are TRBV27 and TRBJ2-1; 11 bases are a match to TRBD2. The V gene end was trimmed by 4 bases and the J gene end by 8 bases; junction bases not matched to a gene: 7. CDR3 size: 15 residues. CDR1 MNHEY and CDR2 SMNVEV come from the germline V gene (reference sequence). The CDR3 DNA reads TGTGCCAGCAGTTCCAGTAGCGGGAGGGCCGATGAGCAGTTCTTC. Its translation: CASSSSSGRADEQFF.

This chain connects TRBV13 to TRBJ1-2; 8 nucleotides agree with TRBD1. Germline V CDR1 and CDR2: PRHDT, FYEKMQ (reference sequence). V shed 4 bases and J 4 bases; nucleotides not matched to a gene: 5. This CDR3 spans 14 amino acids. DNA for the CDR3: TGTGCCAGCAGCTCCGGACAGGGAAGCTATGGCTACACCTTC. Translated: CASSSGQGSYGYTF. The full variable domain, with the rest looked up from reference TRBV13 and TRBJ1-2, is AAGVIQSPRHLIKEKRETATLKCYPIPRHDTVYWYQQGPGQDPQFLISFYEKMQSDKGSIPDRFSAQQFSDYHSELNMSSLELGDSALYFCASSSGQGSYGYTFGSGTRLTVV.

Of note for this clone: Other DNA sequences from this sample encode an identical CDR3 as well. The chain employs TRBV28 and TRBJ1-1; TRBD1 aligns across 7 bases. Germline CDR1 and CDR2: MDHEN and SYDVKM. This CDR3 comprises 14 residues. V lost 5 bases to trimming and J lost 0 bases; unmatched junction nucleotides: 3. The CDR3 DNA reads TGTGCCAGCAGTCCGGACAGGATGAACACTGAAGCTTTCTTT. This translates into CASSPDRMNTEAFF.

As regards this clone: This likely traces to a read error, being one base from a far larger clone. The gene calls are TRBV27 and TRBJ1-2; D is unclear. Germline V gene data show CDR1 as MNHEY and CDR2 as SMNVEV (reference sequence). The CDR3 covers 15 residues. V lost 1 base to trimming and J lost 5 bases, with 14 bases between them. CDR3 sequence (DNA): TGTGCCAGCAGTTTATTGACTGACCCCTATTATGGCTACACCTTC. This encodes CASSLLTDPYYGYTF.

The chain links TRBV15 to TRBJ2-1; D may be TRBD2 (6 bases). Per the germline V gene, CDR1 is LNHNV and CDR2 is YYDKDF (reference sequence). Trimming left V 5 bases short and J 4 bases short, with 9 bases between. This CDR3 is built from 13 residues. CDR3 DNA sequence: TGTGCCACCAGCGCGGGGCTATACAATGAGCAGTTCTTC. Amino acids: CATSAGLYNEQFF.

This rearrangement joins TRBV25-1 to TRBJ2-2; D is unresolved. The V and J ends lost 7 bases and 1 base respectively, with 4 bases between them. CDR3 length: 12 amino acids. CDR1 and CDR2 from the germline V gene are MGHDK and SYGVNS. Here the CDR3 reads CASKGNTGELFF. DNA of the CDR3: TGTGCCAGCAAAGGGAACACCGGGGAGCTGTTTTTT.

This chain connects TRBV7-9 to TRBJ1-1; the D gene is possibly TRBD1 (5 bases). Trimming removed 7 bases at V and 4 bases at J, with 19 bases between. The length of the CDR3 is 15 residues. The germline V gene encodes CDR1 SEHNR and CDR2 FQNEAQ (reference sequence). This CDR3 reads CASTLGQGRVTEAFF. CDR3 nucleotides: TGTGCCAGCACCCTAGGGCAGGGACGGGTCACTGAAGCTTTCTTT.

The chain is built from TRBV6-5 and TRBJ1-4, with D tentatively TRBD1 (6 bases). CDR1 is MNHEY and CDR2 is SVGAGI in the germline V gene. V lost 6 bases and J 0 bases, leaving 11 bases between the germline ends. This CDR3 spans 15 amino acids. Here the CDR3 DNA reads TGTGCCAGCAGGGGGACACCGTCAACTAATGAAAAACTGTTTTTT. Protein product: CASRGTPSTNEKLFF.

This clone came up once. V usage is TRBV27 and J usage is TRBJ2-3; 8 bases are a match to TRBD1. The CDR3 length is 17 residues. Germline V gene lookup returns CDR1 MNHEY and CDR2 SMNVEV (reference sequence). The J segment lost 5 bases and the V segment lost 1 base, leaving 11 bases of the junction unmatched. The CDR3 nucleotides are TGTGCCAGCAGTTTATTTGCGACAGGGGAATCGGTAGATACGCAGTATTTT. Translation: CASSLFATGESVDTQYF.

This chain links TRBV11-2 with TRBJ2-1, with a tentative D call TRBD1 (6 bases). The CDR3 runs to 15 residues. V lost 1 base and J lost 5, with 12 bases in between. Germline assignment: CDR1 SGHAT and CDR2 FQNNGV. The CDR3 sequence is CASSLVQGIHNEQFF. In DNA, the CDR3 is TGTGCCAGCAGCTTAGTCCAGGGGATCCACAATGAGCAGTTCTTC.

To note about this clone: Other DNA sequences in the sample encode the same CDR3. This rearrangement joins TRBV28 to TRBJ1-5, with D possibly TRBD1 on 5 matching bases. This CDR3 comprises 13 residues. Trimming took off 6 bases at V and 7 bases at J, with 13 bases between the two ends. Germline V CDR1 and CDR2: MDHEN, SYDVKM. CDR3 sequence reads: CASSLSGAQPQHF. For the CDR3, the DNA is TGTGCCAGCAGCCTTTCCGGGGCGCAGCCCCAGCATTTT.

This chain links TRBV6-5 with TRBJ2-5; TRBD2 might be the D (6 bases). The CDR3 length is 16 residues. Germline V gives CDR1 MNHEY, CDR2 SVGAGI. Trimming shortened V by 3 bases and J by 2 bases, and 16 bases separated the two germline ends. The CDR3: CASSYHEGGSQETQYF. CDR3 in DNA: TGTGCCAGCAGTTATCACGAGGGAGGTTCTCAAGAGACCCAGTACTTC.

The J gene is TRBJ2-3, the V gene TRBV28; TRBD1 might be the D (6 bases). Trimming pared 6 bases from V and 10 bases from J, leaving 20 bases between. This CDR3 comprises 14 residues. CDR1 is MDHEN and CDR2 is SYDVKM in the germline V gene. The CDR3 DNA is TGTGCCAGCAGCCCTAGACAGGACGCCGGGGCGCAGTATTTT. It translates to CASSPRQDAGAQYF. The complete variable domain, with remaining parts taken from reference TRBV28 and TRBJ2-3, reads DVKVTQSSRYLVKRTGEKVFLECVQDMDHENMFWYRQDPGLGLRLIYFSYDVKMKEKGDIPEGYSVSREKKERFSLILESASTNQTSMYLCASSPRQDAGAQYFGPGTRLTVL.

The genes are TRBV13 and TRBJ2-5; D is undetermined. The CDR3 consists of 16 residues. Deletions cut 1 base from V and 0 bases from J, with 12 bases between. Germline V gives CDR1 PRHDT, CDR2 FYEKMQ (reference sequence). CDR3 DNA sequence: TGTGCCAGCAGCTTAGCTGGAACGGCGGACCAAGAGACCCAGTACTTC. Translating it yields CASSLAGTADQETQYF. Based on the CDR3 plus reference TRBV13 and TRBJ2-5, the full variable domain is AAGVIQSPRHLIKEKRETATLKCYPIPRHDTVYWYQQGPGQDPQFLISFYEKMQSDKGSIPDRFSAQQFSDYHSELNMSSLELGDSALYFCASSLAGTADQETQYFGPGTRLLVL.

The genes are TRBV13 and TRBJ2-7; tentatively, D is TRBD2 (7 bases). V was pared by 10 bases and J by 6 bases, with 19 bases between. This CDR3 region has 13 residues. The germline gives CDR1 PRHDT, CDR2 FYEKMQ (reference sequence). The CDR3 coding sequence is TGTGCCACCGCTCGGGGGGCGGGAATCGAGCAGTACTTC. It yields the protein CATARGAGIEQYF.

This clone was seen more than once but under ten times. This chain connects TRBV25-1 to TRBJ1-5, with D uncertain. The germline V gene encodes CDR1 MGHDK and CDR2 SYGVNS. Trimming removed 3 bases at V and 5 bases at J, with 8 bases between. This CDR3 has 13 amino acids. The CDR3 loop is CASSDTRDQPQHF. CDR3 nucleotide sequence: TGTGCCAGCAGTGATACGAGGGATCAGCCCCAGCATTTT. The complete variable domain, with remaining parts taken from reference TRBV25-1 and TRBJ1-5, reads EADIYQTPRYLVIGTGKKITLECSQTMGHDKMYWYQQDPGMELHLIHYSYGVNSTEKGDLSSESTVSRIRTEHFPLTLESARPSHTSQYLCASSDTRDQPQHFGDGTRLSIL.

This rearrangement joins TRBV7-9 to TRBJ2-7, with 8 bases identical to TRBD2. CDR1 and CDR2 (germline): SEHNR, FQNEAQ (reference sequence). This CDR3 contains 18 residues. The V gene end was trimmed by 2 bases and the J gene end by 4 bases; junction bases not matched to a gene: 16. This CDR3 is CASSLLGHQRESQYEQYF. The CDR3 DNA sequence: TGTGCCAGCAGCTTATTAGGACACCAGCGGGAGAGTCAGTACGAGCAGTACTTC. The full variable domain, completed using reference TRBV7-9 and TRBJ2-7, is DTGVSQNPRHKITKRGQNVTFRCDPISEHNRLYWYRQTLGQGPEFLTYFQNEAQLEKSRLLSDRFSAERPKGSFSTLEIQRTEQGDSAMYLCASSLLGHQRESQYEQYFGPGTRLTVT.

V and J are TRBV19 and TRBJ2-7, with no clear D. CDR3 length: 14 amino acids. The germline V gene encodes CDR1 LNHDA and CDR2 SQIVND (reference sequence). V lost 1 base, J lost 3 bases, and 10 bases lay in between. The CDR3 DNA is TGTGCCAGTAGTATAGGCGCAGAAAACTACGAGCAGTACTTC. Translated, it gives CASSIGAENYEQYF.

This chain joins TRBV5-1 and TRBJ2-7; 10 positions agree with TRBD2. The CDR3 extends over 16 amino acids. CDR1 is SGHRS and CDR2 is YFSETQ in the germline V gene. V lost 0 bases and J lost 4; bases outside the gene matches: 7. DNA for the CDR3: TGCGCCAGCAGCTTGGGCCCGATAGCGGGAGGTTACGAGCAGTACTTC. Its protein product is CASSLGPIAGGYEQYF.

This chain connects TRBV27 to TRBJ1-1; possible D gene TRBD1, 5 bases. With 9 bases removed from V and 4 bases from J, the gap between germline ends came to 12 bases. The CDR3 runs 12 residues. Germline values: CDR1 MNHEY, CDR2 SMNVEV (reference sequence). This chain's CDR3 is CASGWGFTEAFF. For the CDR3, the DNA is TGTGCCAGTGGATGGGGGTTCACTGAAGCTTTCTTT.

The chain combines TRBV5-1 with TRBJ2-3; 9 bases align to TRBD2. The CDR3 sequence is 16 residues long. CDR1 is SGHRS, CDR2 YFSETQ, per germline. V was pared by 4 bases and J by 2 bases, with 8 bases of the junction left unmatched. The chain's CDR3 is CASSPEAGGVTDTQYF. The CDR3 region has the DNA TGCGCCAGCAGCCCCGAAGCGGGAGGTGTCACAGATACGCAGTATTTT.

The rearrangement links TRBV29-1 to TRBJ2-7; 7 nucleotides line up with TRBD2. CDR1 is SQVTM, CDR2 ANQGSEA, per germline. CDR3 size: 13 residues. V shed 6 bases, J shed 0 bases, and the junction held 5 bases outside the gene matches. The CDR3 region is CSVGGGSSYEQYF. The CDR3 nucleotides read TGCAGCGTAGGCGGCGGGAGCTCCTACGAGCAGTACTTC.

CDR3 nucleotides: TGTGCCAGTAGTGAATACCGGGACCCCGTCTATGGCTACACCTTC. Its translation: CASSEYRDPVYGYTF. This chain uses TRBV19 with TRBJ1-2; TRBD1 is a possible D gene (5 bases). Trimming left V 5 bases short and J 4 bases short, with 17 bases between. Germline loops: CDR1 LNHDA, CDR2 SQIVND (reference sequence). The CDR3 totals 15 residues.

In its sample, this clone was seen once. The rearrangement joins TRBV6-5 to TRBJ1-1; D may be TRBD1 (5 bases). Deletions cut 4 bases from V and 2 bases from J, with 11 bases between. CDR3 length: 14 amino acids. Per the germline V gene, CDR1 is MNHEY and CDR2 is SVGAGI. The CDR3 DNA follows: TGTGCCAGCAGTTCTACTACAGGAAACACTGAAGCTTTCTTT. This encodes CASSSTTGNTEAFF.